The rows below give T cell receptor beta chains drawn from one sample of a study of T cell responses to AZD1222 COVID-19 vaccine. The table came from immunoSEQ multiplex PCR; TCRdb's copy has only in-frame clones and leaves some out. The repertoire holds fewer than 200,000 clones, around nine tenths seen once, with 11% in the top ten. The sequencing used peripheral blood, collected 28 days after the second AZD1222 dose. Receptors were obtained from an adult who received the AZD1222 COVID-19 vaccine. CDR3s leave out the opening cysteine and the closing phenylalanine or tryptophan. The order of the fields is CDR3 length, V gene, J gene, CDR3 protein.

cdr3_length: 12
v_call: TRBV19
j_call: TRBJ1-1
cdr3_aa: ASSRDSVNTEAF

cdr3_length: 12
v_call: TRBV18
j_call: TRBJ2-7
cdr3_aa: ASSPNLQGREQY

cdr3_length: 11
v_call: TRBV19
j_call: TRBJ1-1
cdr3_aa: ASSIQFNTEAF

cdr3_length: 13
v_call: TRBV28
j_call: TRBJ1-2
cdr3_aa: ASSLGPGALPGYT

cdr3_length: 12
v_call: TRBV11-2
j_call: TRBJ2-7
cdr3_aa: ASSSPGMPYEQY

cdr3_length: 10
v_call: TRBV6-5
j_call: TRBJ2-3
cdr3_aa: ASRRETDTQY

cdr3_length: 11
v_call: TRBV7-2
j_call: TRBJ2-5
cdr3_aa: ASARGLRETQY

cdr3_length: 11
v_call: TRBV7-2
j_call: TRBJ2-7
cdr3_aa: ASSLVGAYEQY

cdr3_length: 13
v_call: TRBV5-1
j_call: TRBJ1-3
cdr3_aa: ASRSDRSSGNTIY

cdr3_length: 14
v_call: TRBV5-1
j_call: TRBJ1-1
cdr3_aa: ASSLAGGGPNTEAF

cdr3_length: 13
v_call: TRBV10-2
j_call: TRBJ2-3
cdr3_aa: ASSLAGGPRDTQY

cdr3_length: 11
v_call: TRBV7-3
j_call: TRBJ1-6
cdr3_aa: ASSSSLGSPLH

cdr3_length: 14
v_call: TRBV5-1
j_call: TRBJ2-2
cdr3_aa: ASSLEPGGPAGELF

cdr3_length: 15
v_call: TRBV5-8
j_call: TRBJ2-3
cdr3_aa: ASSPFGGASGADTQY

cdr3_length: 15
v_call: TRBV18
j_call: TRBJ1-3
cdr3_aa: ASSPVRQGQGGNTIY

cdr3_length: 8
v_call: TRBV2
j_call: TRBJ2-5
cdr3_aa: ASSEASQY

cdr3_length: 12
v_call: TRBV7-6
j_call: TRBJ2-5
cdr3_aa: ASSLNSVGETQY

cdr3_length: 16
v_call: TRBV3-1/TRBV3-2
j_call: TRBJ2-5
cdr3_aa: ASSQVLAGGPNQETQY

cdr3_length: 12
v_call: TRBV30
j_call: TRBJ1-6
cdr3_aa: AWSPNSYNSPLH

cdr3_length: 13
v_call: TRBV6-1
j_call: TRBJ2-3
cdr3_aa: ASSESGTSTDTQY

cdr3_length: 14
v_call: TRBV4-2
j_call: TRBJ2-5
cdr3_aa: ASSQETSGGAETQY

cdr3_length: 10
v_call: TRBV28
j_call: TRBJ2-7
cdr3_aa: ASTQTSYEQY

cdr3_length: 14
v_call: TRBV5-1
j_call: TRBJ2-3
cdr3_aa: ASSLEAGGALDTQY

cdr3_length: 13
v_call: TRBV5-1
j_call: TRBJ1-1
cdr3_aa: ASSGIAGMNTEAF

cdr3_length: 15
v_call: TRBV5-8
j_call: TRBJ1-1
cdr3_aa: ASSLLGGPPMNTEAF

cdr3_length: 12
v_call: TRBV6-5
j_call: TRBJ2-7
cdr3_aa: ASSISTERYEQY

cdr3_length: 13
v_call: TRBV9
j_call: TRBJ2-1
cdr3_aa: ASSDTSGGNNEQF

cdr3_length: 15
v_call: TRBV12-5
j_call: TRBJ1-3
cdr3_aa: ASGLVVGDFSGNTIY

cdr3_length: 14
v_call: TRBV3-1/TRBV3-2
j_call: TRBJ1-5
cdr3_aa: ASSLGTGGVNQPQH

cdr3_length: 13
v_call: TRBV18
j_call: TRBJ2-5
cdr3_aa: ASSPPRTGLETQY

cdr3_length: 18
v_call: TRBV6-2/TRBV6-3
j_call: TRBJ2-1
cdr3_aa: ASSGRTSGGSAIGSNEQF

cdr3_length: 11
v_call: TRBV6-5
j_call: TRBJ1-1
cdr3_aa: ASSPPPGTEAF

cdr3_length: 12
v_call: TRBV28
j_call: TRBJ2-7
cdr3_aa: ASGAHPGNYEQY

cdr3_length: 12
v_call: TRBV6-5
j_call: TRBJ1-5
cdr3_aa: ASKSSGGSEPQH

cdr3_length: 14
v_call: TRBV7-2
j_call: TRBJ2-4
cdr3_aa: ASSSTSGGPQNIQY

cdr3_length: 12
v_call: TRBV7-9
j_call: TRBJ1-2
cdr3_aa: ASSPSDGARGYT

cdr3_length: 14
v_call: TRBV4-2
j_call: TRBJ2-3
cdr3_aa: ASSLELAGGTDTQY

cdr3_length: 14
v_call: TRBV10-3
j_call: TRBJ1-2
cdr3_aa: AIRTDGWGGDYGYT

cdr3_length: 13
v_call: TRBV5-1
j_call: TRBJ1-4
cdr3_aa: ASSLGGDLNEKLF

cdr3_length: 15
v_call: TRBV30
j_call: TRBJ1-3
cdr3_aa: AWSVLAAGFSGNTIY

cdr3_length: 12
v_call: TRBV6-5
j_call: TRBJ1-1
cdr3_aa: ASTKTGTNTEAF

cdr3_length: 12
v_call: TRBV27
j_call: TRBJ1-2
cdr3_aa: ASSSPGPREGYT

cdr3_length: 13
v_call: TRBV2
j_call: TRBJ2-2
cdr3_aa: ASRRTERSTGELF

cdr3_length: 16
v_call: TRBV7-6
j_call: TRBJ2-2
cdr3_aa: ASSLATRQVLNTGELF

cdr3_length: 13
v_call: TRBV27
j_call: TRBJ2-1
cdr3_aa: ASTQGLAGYNEQF

cdr3_length: 13
v_call: TRBV18
j_call: TRBJ2-3
cdr3_aa: ASSPYQGSTDTQY

cdr3_length: 12
v_call: TRBV19
j_call: TRBJ1-5
cdr3_aa: ASSIRQSNQPQH

cdr3_length: 12
v_call: TRBV7-9
j_call: TRBJ1-3
cdr3_aa: ASRTGSSGNTIY

cdr3_length: 14
v_call: TRBV7-2
j_call: TRBJ2-5
cdr3_aa: ASSLGVLAGSETQY

cdr3_length: 11
v_call: TRBV5-1
j_call: TRBJ1-1
cdr3_aa: ASSRTGGTEAF

cdr3_length: 11
v_call: TRBV2
j_call: TRBJ2-7
cdr3_aa: ASSGDSFYEQY

cdr3_length: 14
v_call: TRBV7-8
j_call: TRBJ1-2
cdr3_aa: ASSPRLVQGDYGYT

cdr3_length: 13
v_call: TRBV30
j_call: TRBJ1-3
cdr3_aa: AWSLPRSTGNTIY

cdr3_length: 12
v_call: TRBV2
j_call: TRBJ2-7
cdr3_aa: ASSKEGAGYEQY

cdr3_length: 10
v_call: TRBV9
j_call: TRBJ2-3
cdr3_aa: ASSVAQDTQY

cdr3_length: 12
v_call: TRBV11-3
j_call: TRBJ2-3
cdr3_aa: ASSPTRNTDTQY

cdr3_length: 12
v_call: TRBV7-2
j_call: TRBJ2-7
cdr3_aa: ASSLGDRVYEQY